This TCR beta chain was sequenced in a study of vaccination and CD4 T cells after COVID-19. Study information: SARS-CoV-2, HCoV-NL63, HCoV-OC43 and HCoV-229E supplied the overlapping spike peptides used to stimulate cells.

Cultured CD4+ T-cell DNA underwent Oncomine TCR Beta short-read sequencing. Cultures of CD4+ T cells served as the source for extracting genomic DNA. TCRdb called the PCR reads again in MiXCR, with one record for every CDR3 protein. The sample records about 18,000 distinct CDR3 sequences, around 45% being singletons. CDR3 length equals 15 residues. The germline CDR1 and CDR2 sequences are MNHEY and SMNVEV (reference sequence). V trimming: 5 bases; J trimming: 4 bases; junction bases outside the gene matches: 7. Treatment here: roughly ten-day PBMC culture with coronavirus spike peptide pools or control peptides (ViraFEST assay). Positive PCR dates ranged from March to December 2020; these dates predated US Alpha, Beta and Delta variants. Study-level results: Spike mono-reactivity held for 304 of 307 vaccine-specific clones in convalescent patients.

Concerning this clonotype itself: Its antigen is not known.

The rearrangement links TRBV27 to TRBJ2-1; TRBD2 matches at 8 bases. Sample: CD4+ T cells from blood, cultured in vitro, taken after SARS-CoV-2 vaccination. The source of this sequence is a human donor who had recovered from COVID-19. The CDR3 protein is CASSPGTSGYNEQFF. In DNA, the CDR3 is TGTGCCAGCAGTCCCGGGACTAGTGGGTACAATGAGCAGTTCTTC.